This is a list of T cell receptor beta chains from one sample in a study of response to subunit inactivated influenza vaccine. MiXCR, applied by TCRdb to the RT-PCR reads, yields one record per CDR3 protein. Among just under 550,000 distinct CDR3 sequences listed, under 30% were seen once. In addition, the sample was reused for a study of T cells expressing NK-cell markers.

The starting material was CD4+ T cells sorted from PBMCs, obtained 11 to 12 days after vaccination. These receptor sequences come from a man aged 50-60 years who received an inactivated influenza vaccine. The CDR3 runs from the conserved cysteine through the conserved F or W. The order of the fields is J gene, CDR3 length, D gene, V gene, clone size, CDR3 DNA, CDR3 protein. The D gene is left open where the match is weak. The size field is filled for only some rows; it gives once, few, many or a size class.

>TRBJ2-7|14|-|TRBV4-3|few
TGCGCCAGCAGCCAAGAGTGGGGCACTTACGAGCAGTACTTC
CASSQEWGTYEQYF
>TRBJ2-1|13|TRBD2|TRBV20-1|-
TGCAGTGCCCCCCCCCGGGGGGACAATGAGCAGTTCTTC
CSAPPRGDNEQFF
>TRBJ1-2|13|-|TRBV28|-
TGTGCCAGCAGTCGACAGGAGAACTATGGCTACACCTTC
CASSRQENYGYTF
>TRBJ2-3|12|TRBD2|TRBV12-3/TRBV12-4|-
TGTGCCAGCAGTTCCGGGACTAGCTCGCAGTATTTT
CASSSGTSSQYF
>TRBJ2-7|15|TRBD1|TRBV28|once
TGTGCCAGCAGCCTTAGGACAGGGGGGACCTACGAGCAGTACTTC
CASSLRTGGTYEQYF
>TRBJ2-7|14|-|TRBV3-1|-
TGTGCCAGCAGCACCACTCTCGTCTCCTACGAGCAGTACTTC
CASSTTLVSYEQYF
>TRBJ2-2|16|-|TRBV27|-
TGTGCCAGCAGGATCAGTGGGGGAGCGAACACCGGGGAGCTGTTTTTT
CASRISGGANTGELFF
>TRBJ1-2|14|TRBD1|TRBV10-3|few
TGTGCCATCAGCCTTGGGACAGCCTTCTATGGCTACACCTTC
CAISLGTAFYGYTF
>TRBJ2-5|15|-|TRBV6-2/TRBV6-3|-
TGTGCCAGCAGTTACGGGTGGGGAAATCAAGAGACCCAGTACTTC
CASSYGWGNQETQYF
>TRBJ2-1|15|TRBD2|TRBV6-5|few
TGTGCCAGCAGTTACCTAGCGGGGGGTAACAATGAGCAGTTCTTC
CASSYLAGGNNEQFF
>TRBJ1-2|14|-|TRBV6-1|-
TGTGCCAGCAGCCTAGATGGGGTTTACTATGGCTACACCTTC
CASSLDGVYYGYTF
>TRBJ1-5|16|-|TRBV6-5|-
TGTGCCAGCAGTTACTCGGCTGCCTATAGCAATCAGCCCCAGCATTTT
CASSYSAAYSNQPQHF
>TRBJ2-7|14|-|TRBV6-2/TRBV6-3|-
TGTGCCAGCAGTTCTCCGGGTCTCCCCTACGAGCAGTACTTC
CASSSPGLPYEQYF
>TRBJ1-2|15|TRBD1|TRBV12-3/TRBV12-4|few
TGTGCCAGCAGTTTAGCGCAGAGGGGGCGGCATGGCTACACCTTC
CASSLAQRGRHGYTF
>TRBJ2-2|16|-|TRBV5-1|few
TGCGCCAGCAGCTTGGCCGCTGGGAGTAGCACCGGGGAGCTGTTTTTT
CASSLAAGSSTGELFF
>TRBJ1-6|12|-|TRBV6-5|-
TGTGCCAGCACCACGAGGTGGTCACCCCTCCACTTT
CASTTRWSPLHF
>TRBJ2-3|11|-|TRBV3-1|-
TGTGCCACCGAGAGGGCAGATACGCAGTATTTT
CATERADTQYF
>TRBJ2-2|15|-|TRBV15|few
TGTGCCACCAGCAGAGCCAGGGCCTTTATCGGGGAGCTGTTTTTT
CATSRARAFIGELFF
>TRBJ2-5|15|-|TRBV11-2|-
TGTGCCAGCAGCTTAGATCTTAGTGGGAGGGAGACCCAGTACTTC
CASSLDLSGRETQYF
>TRBJ2-7|14|TRBD1|TRBV29-1|few
TGCAGCGTTGTGGTAGGGGGCTCGTCCTACGAGCAGTACTTC
CSVVVGGSSYEQYF
>TRBJ2-7|14|TRBD2|TRBV7-2|few
TGTGCCACCACGCCCTCTAGCGGGAGGTACGAGCAGTACTTC
CATTPSSGRYEQYF
>TRBJ2-2|13|-|TRBV4-3|-
TGCGCCAGCAGCCAAGTCGAGATCGGGGAGCTGTTTTTT
CASSQVEIGELFF
>TRBJ2-1|15|-|TRBV12-3/TRBV12-4|-
TGTGCCAGCAGTTTATTTGTTTCTAAAGGGAATGAGCAGTTCTTC
CASSLFVSKGNEQFF
>TRBJ1-1|14|-|TRBV20-1|-
TGCAGTGCTAGCGGTTTTCGGGGGAACACTGAAGCTTTCTTT
CSASGFRGNTEAFF
>TRBJ2-1|14|-|TRBV12-3/TRBV12-4|few
TGTGCCAGCAGTATTGGGACCCAGGCCAGTGAGCAGTTCTTC
CASSIGTQASEQFF
>TRBJ2-2|14|-|TRBV6-1|few
TGTGCCAGCAATCGCATCGCGAACACCGGGGAGCTGTTTTTT
CASNRIANTGELFF
>TRBJ1-4|17|-|TRBV12-3/TRBV12-4|once
TGTGCCAGCAGTTTCTCGGCACAGTTTGCAACTAATGAAAAACTGTTTTTT
CASSFSAQFATNEKLFF
>TRBJ2-1|15|-|TRBV7-3|few
TGTGCCAGCAGCTTACTTCCGGGGGCCTACAATGAGCAGTTCTTC
CASSLLPGAYNEQFF
>TRBJ2-3|14|-|TRBV7-7|-
TGTGCCAGCAGCTTAGCGGGAGTAGCAGATACGCAGTATTTT
CASSLAGVADTQYF
>TRBJ2-1|12|-|TRBV7-2|few
TGTGCCAGCAGAATCACCCCCAATGAGCAGTTCTTC
CASRITPNEQFF
>TRBJ1-6|15|-|TRBV9|few
TGTGCCAGCAGCGCCCGGGAGCAGATTAATTCACCCCTCCACTTT
CASSAREQINSPLHF
>TRBJ2-1|14|-|TRBV7-9|-
TGTGCCAGCAGCTCCCCCTGGACCTGGAATGAGCAGTTCTTC
CASSSPWTWNEQFF
>TRBJ2-1|16|-|TRBV10-3|-
TGTGCCATCAGTGAGTCTGGTCTTGCTTCCTACAATGAGCAGTTCTTC
CAISESGLASYNEQFF
>TRBJ1-1|11|-|TRBV29-1|-
TGCAGCGTTCAAATCCGTACTGAAGCTTTCTTT
CSVQIRTEAFF
>TRBJ1-3|11|-|TRBV12-3/TRBV12-4|many
TGTGCCAGCAGTTTTACTTCGACCATATATTTT
CASSFTSTIYF
>TRBJ1-1|14|TRBD1|TRBV7-9|few
TGTGCCAGCAGCGTTGGGCAGGGGGCCGCTGAAGCTTTCTTT
CASSVGQGAAEAFF
>TRBJ1-1|16|-|TRBV20-1|once
TGCAGTGCTAGAGTCACGGGGCTAAAGTGGAACACTGAAGCTTTCTTT
CSARVTGLKWNTEAFF
>TRBJ2-6|18|-|TRBV5-2|-
TGTGCCAGCGGCCAGCCGGGACAGGGGATTCCTGGGGCCAACGTCCTGACTTTC
CASGQPGQGIPGANVLTF
>TRBJ2-1|17|TRBD2|TRBV7-2|few
TGTGCCAGCAGCTTAGCCCTGGGACTAGCGGGAGAGCAGGGTGCGTTCTTC
CASSLALGLAGEQGAFF
>TRBJ2-3|18|TRBD2|TRBV5-1|-
TGCGCCAGCAGATCCGGGACTAGCGGGAGGGCCCTCCCAGATACGCAGTATTTT
CASRSGTSGRALPDTQYF
>TRBJ1-2|12|-|TRBV2|-
TGTGCCAGCAGTCCGCAGACAGACTACTTCACCTTC
CASSPQTDYFTF
>TRBJ1-5|12|-|TRBV29-1|-
TGCAGCGTTGGCGGATTCAATCAGCCCCAGCATTTT
CSVGGFNQPQHF
>TRBJ2-5|15|-|TRBV11-2|-
TGTGCCAGCAGCAAACATTTGGGGGGTACAGAGACCCAGTACTTC
CASSKHLGGTETQYF
>TRBJ2-2|17|TRBD2|TRBV24-1|-
TGTGCCACCAGTGGTTCCGGGACTAGCGGGTACACCGGGGAGCTGTTTTTT
CATSGSGTSGYTGELFF
>TRBJ2-7|12|-|TRBV5-6|many
TGTGCCAGCAGCGGTGGGGTAAACGAGCAGTACTTC
CASSGGVNEQYF
>TRBJ2-7|17|TRBD2|TRBV7-2|-
TGTGCCAGCAGCGCTAGGGTAGTAGCGGGGGTCTCCTACGAGCAGTACTTC
CASSARVVAGVSYEQYF
>TRBJ2-5|12|-|TRBV6-2/TRBV6-3|few
TGTGCCAGCACCCAAGGAGGAGAGACCCAGTACTTC
CASTQGGETQYF
>TRBJ1-4|14|-|TRBV20-1|-
TGCAGTGCTAGAGGGAGGGCTTATAATGAAAAACTGTTTTTT
CSARGRAYNEKLFF
>TRBJ2-5|15|TRBD2|TRBV7-2|few
TGTGCCAGCAGCCTTACTAGCGGGAGTTATGAGACCCAGTACTTC
CASSLTSGSYETQYF
>TRBJ2-7|14|-|TRBV12-3/TRBV12-4|-
TGTGCCAGCAGTTTACAGGGGGGGGTCTACGAGCAGTACTTC
CASSLQGGVYEQYF
>TRBJ2-4|14|-|TRBV7-2|many
TGTGCCAGCAGCGCACAGGGATTTGTGGACATTCAGTACTTC
CASSAQGFVDIQYF